The 14 T cell receptor beta chains below come from one sample, sequenced in a study of CD8+ T cells in alopecia areata. The authors extracted RNA and reverse transcribed it into cDNA as the sequencing template. Data came from immunoSEQ multiplex PCR; TCRdb stores just in-frame clones and leaves some out. The sample records fewer than 250,000 clones, 64% being singletons. The treatment was: oral pan-JAK inhibitor, 5-10 mg twice daily. The sequenced sample was CD4+ T cells sorted from blood, obtained at week 4, from a patient treated with tofacitinib. The receptors were gathered from a human donor with alopecia areata.

This clone was observed a handful of times. The gene calls are TRBV29-1 and TRBJ1-4; D is uncertain. Trimming removed 7 bases from V and 8 bases from J, with 14 bases in between. The CDR3 totals 12 residues. From germline, CDR1 is SQVTM and CDR2 ANQGSEA. CDR3 protein: CSATYSQEKLFF. In DNA form, the CDR3 reads TGCAGCGCTACCTACAGCCAAGAAAAACTGTTTTTT.

The chain has TRBV7-9 and TRBJ2-1, with TRBD1 matching 9 bases. V dropped 5 bases and J dropped 6; count of bases not matched to a gene: 14. CDR3 length equals 17 residues. Germline CDR1 SEHNR, CDR2 FQNEAQ (reference sequence). Here the CDR3 reads CASSPHPRDRVINEQFF. The CDR3 coding sequence is TGTGCCAGCAGCCCCCACCCGCGGGACAGGGTGATCAATGAGCAGTTCTTC.

The chain carries TRBV5-4 and TRBJ2-1; the D is unclear. Germline V gene data show CDR1 as SGHNT and CDR2 as YYREEE (reference sequence). Trimming stripped 2 bases from V and 8 bases from J, with 5 bases between. This CDR3 has 11 residues. The CDR3 DNA follows: TGTGCCAGCAGCTTACTCCATGAGCAGTTCTTC. As protein: CASSLLHEQFF.

The chain is built from TRBV7-9 and TRBJ2-3; D not certain. Germline assignment: CDR1 SEHNR and CDR2 FQNEAQ (reference sequence). V shed 1 base and J shed 2 bases, with 10 bases lying between them. The CDR3 covers 15 residues. The CDR3 region is CASSLVDFLTDTQYF. As DNA, the CDR3 is TGTGCCAGCAGCTTAGTCGACTTTCTCACAGATACGCAGTATTTT. Full variable domain (remainder filled in from reference TRBV7-9 and TRBJ2-3): DTGVSQNPRHKITKRGQNVTFRCDPISEHNRLYWYRQTLGQGPEFLTYFQNEAQLEKSRLLSDRFSAERPKGSFSTLEIQRTEQGDSAMYLCASSLVDFLTDTQYFGPGTRLTVL.

The chain has TRBV4-1 and TRBJ2-1; possible D gene TRBD1, 6 bases. Germline CDR1 and CDR2: MGHRA and YSYEKL. The CDR3 runs to 14 residues. V was cut by 2 bases and J by 3 bases, with 8 bases left in between. CDR3 bases: TGCGCCAGCAGCCAACGGACAGTCTACAATGAGCAGTTCTTC. This translates into CASSQRTVYNEQFF.

The chain has TRBV7-2 and TRBJ2-2, with D tentatively TRBD2 (5 bases). The CDR3 covers 15 residues. CDR1 and CDR2 (germline): SGHTA, FQGNSA. V lost 2 bases and J lost 5, with 12 bases in between. CDR3 sequence: CASSLKSPGTGELFF. For the CDR3, the DNA is TGTGCCAGCAGCTTAAAATCTCCGGGAACCGGGGAGCTGTTTTTT.

The chain links TRBV4-3 to TRBJ1-2; TRBD1 is a possible D gene (6 bases). This CDR3 has 16 amino acids. Germline CDR1 is LGHNA and CDR2 is YSLEER. V was trimmed by 0 bases and J by 7 bases, leaving 18 bases between them. CDR3 protein: CASSQDISGAYGGYTF. CDR3 DNA sequence: TGCGCCAGCAGCCAAGATATATCGGGGGCGTATGGTGGCTACACCTTC.

The genes are TRBV25-1 and TRBJ2-2; D is uncertain. The CDR3 covers 11 residues. Germline CDR1 and CDR2: MGHDK and SYGVNS. V was cut by 6 bases and J by 10 bases, with 9 bases left in between. The CDR3 reads CASRGPLELFF. The CDR3 DNA follows: TGTGCCAGCAGAGGGCCCTTGGAGCTGTTTTTT.

J is TRBJ1-3 and V is TRBV4-2; D not resolved. Germline CDR1 is LGHNA and CDR2 is YNFKEQ. V shed 4 bases and J shed 4 bases, with 20 bases lying between them. The CDR3 has 17 residues. CDR3 loop: CASSREGGSEPGNTIYF. In nucleotides, the CDR3 is TGTGCCAGCAGCCGTGAGGGAGGGTCGGAACCGGGAAACACCATATATTTT.

The chain uses TRBV25-1 and TRBJ1-2; tentatively, D is TRBD1 (6 bases). The CDR3 covers 15 residues. Trimming pared 6 bases from V and 4 bases from J, leaving 18 bases between. Germline V gene data show CDR1 as MGHDK and CDR2 as SYGVNS. The CDR3 coding sequence is TGTGCCAGCAGCTCCTCCGGGACATATCGCTATGGCTACACCTTC. Its protein product is CASSSSGTYRYGYTF.

The chain uses TRBV9 and TRBJ2-2; possible D gene TRBD2, 5 bases. This CDR3 comprises 15 residues. Looked up from germline, CDR1 is SGDLS and CDR2 is YYNGEE. V dropped 0 bases and J dropped 1 base, with 7 bases sitting between them. In nucleotides, the CDR3 is TGTGCCAGCAGCGTAGCTAGCCTGAACACCGGGGAGCTGTTTTTT. Protein: CASSVASLNTGELFF.

This rearrangement joins TRBV25-1 to TRBJ2-7, with D perhaps TRBD1 (6 bases). The germline gives CDR1 MGHDK, CDR2 SYGVNS. The CDR3 is made up of 15 amino acids. Deletions cut 5 bases from V and 4 bases from J, with 18 bases between. The CDR3 protein is CASSQGLRNHYEQYF. The CDR3 nucleotides are TGTGCCAGCAGTCAGGGGCTGCGGAACCATTACGAGCAGTACTTC.

This clone was picked up a small number of times. The rearrangement joins TRBV30 to TRBJ2-2; 13 bases are shared with TRBD2. Germline V CDR1 and CDR2: GTSNPN, SVGIG (reference sequence). This CDR3 has 14 residues. The J segment lost 6 bases and the V segment lost 5 bases, leaving 3 bases of the junction unmatched. The CDR3 is CAWEGLAGSGELFF. The DNA of the CDR3 is TGTGCCTGGGAGGGACTAGCGGGGTCCGGGGAGCTGTTTTTT. The full variable domain, in which reference TRBV30 and TRBJ2-2 provide the parts outside the CDR3, is SQTIHQWPATLVQPVGSPLSLECTVEGTSNPNLYWYRQAAGRGLQLLFYSVGIGQISSEVPQNLSASRPQDRQFILSSKKLLLSDSGFYLCAWEGLAGSGELFFGEGSRLTVL.

The gene calls are TRBV15 and TRBJ1-1; 7 bases match TRBD1. J gave up 4 bases and V 1 base, and 3 bases lay outside the gene matches. The CDR3 sequence is 14 residues long. Per germline, CDR1 LNHNV and CDR2 YYDKDF (reference sequence). The CDR3 region has the DNA TGTGCCACCAGCAGAGGACAGGGTGGCACTGAAGCTTTCTTT. Its protein is CATSRGQGGTEAFF.